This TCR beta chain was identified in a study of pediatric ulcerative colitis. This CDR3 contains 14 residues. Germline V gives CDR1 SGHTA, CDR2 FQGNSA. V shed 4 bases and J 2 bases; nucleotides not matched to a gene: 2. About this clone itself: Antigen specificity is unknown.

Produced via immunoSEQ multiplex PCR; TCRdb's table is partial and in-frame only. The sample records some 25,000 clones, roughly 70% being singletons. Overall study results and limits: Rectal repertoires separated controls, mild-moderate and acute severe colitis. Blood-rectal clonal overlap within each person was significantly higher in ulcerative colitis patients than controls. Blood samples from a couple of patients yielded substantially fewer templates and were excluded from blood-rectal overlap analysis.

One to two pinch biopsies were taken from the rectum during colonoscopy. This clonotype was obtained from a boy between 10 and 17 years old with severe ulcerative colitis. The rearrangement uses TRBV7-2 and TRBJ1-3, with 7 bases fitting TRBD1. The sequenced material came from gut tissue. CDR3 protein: CASSSQGTGNTIYF. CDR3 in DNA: TGTGCCAGCAGCTCACAGGGGACTGGAAACACCATATATTTT.